One sample yielded the 29 T cell receptor beta chains listed below, sequenced in a study of beta chain features in type 1 diabetes. Expressed TCRB transcripts were sequenced after all isolated RNA was converted to cDNA. Profiling relied on immunoSEQ multiplex PCR, and the TCRdb table lists in-frame clones only, not all of them. This table holds fewer than 250,000 clones, 11% to 15% found once. The specimen sequenced was naive CD4+ T cells from blood. The origin of the receptors is a woman aged 35 to 49 in good health.

The chain is built from TRBV7-8 and TRBJ2-3, with TRBD2 matching over 10 bases. After removal of 2 bases from V and 9 bases from J, the junction contained 17 bases not matched to a gene. The CDR3 is made up of 18 amino acids. Germline lookup yields CDR1 SGHVS and CDR2 FQNEAQ. The CDR3 DNA follows: TGTGCCAGCAGCTTATCCACCCAGGAGCGGGGGGGCCCCTCGACGCAGTATTTT. Translation gives CASSLSTQERGGPSTQYF.

The genes are TRBV10-1 and TRBJ2-7; D not certain. The CDR3 runs to 12 residues. Germline assignment: CDR1 WNHNN and CDR2 SYGVQD (reference sequence). Trimming shortened V by 0 bases and J by 3 bases, and 3 bases separated the two germline ends. CDR3: CASSESSYEQYF. The CDR3 DNA reads TGCGCCAGCAGTGAGTCGAGCTACGAGCAGTACTTC.

This clone was detected only a few times. The chain links TRBV7-2 to TRBJ2-6; 9 bases match TRBD1. The junction had 7 bases not matched to a gene; V was cut back by 3 bases and J by 1 base. In germline, CDR1 is SGHTA, CDR2 FQGNSA. The CDR3 spans 18 residues. The CDR3 is CASSFGQGSVSGANVLTF. The DNA of the CDR3 is TGTGCCAGCAGCTTCGGACAGGGGTCTGTATCTGGGGCCAACGTCCTGACTTTC.

The chain is built from TRBV5-6 and TRBJ1-5, with 9 bases lining up with TRBD1. The CDR3 loop spans 16 amino acids. Germline CDR1 reads SGHDT; CDR2 reads YYEEEE. Trimming cost V 1 base and J 1 base; bases outside gene matches: 3. The CDR3 nucleotides read TGTGCCAGCAGCTTGAACAGGGGGCAGAGCAATCAGCCCCAGCATTTT. Its translation is CASSLNRGQSNQPQHF.

This clone was found a few times. CDR3 sequence: CATSRDRDRGYGYTF. The CDR3 DNA follows: TGTGCCACCAGCAGAGATCGAGACAGGGGCTATGGCTACACCTTC. The chain carries TRBV15 and TRBJ1-2; 8 bases are a match to TRBD1. The junction had 4 bases not matched to a gene; V was cut back by 0 bases and J by 4 bases. CDR1 is LNHNV and CDR2 is YYDKDF in the germline V gene (reference sequence). This CDR3 contains 15 residues.

V and J are TRBV19 and TRBJ2-2; 12 positions match TRBD2. The CDR3 covers 16 residues. The V gene end was trimmed by 6 bases and the J gene end by 2 bases; junction bases not matched to a gene: 4. CDR1 is LNHDA and CDR2 is SQIVND in the germline V gene (reference sequence). The chain's CDR3 is CASSGLAGLNTGELFF. The DNA for the CDR3 is TGTGCCAGTAGCGGACTAGCGGGGCTAAACACCGGGGAGCTGTTTTTT.

This clone was picked up a small number of times. The V call is TRBV19, the J call TRBJ1-6; TRBD1 matches 9 bases. The CDR3 is 12 amino acids. CDR1 and CDR2 (germline): LNHDA, SQIVND (reference sequence). V shed 6 bases and J 14 bases; nucleotides not matched to a gene: 5. This CDR3 is CASSRTGETLHF. The CDR3 DNA is TGTGCCAGTAGCCGGACAGGGGAAACCCTCCACTTT.

V usage is TRBV7-2 and J usage is TRBJ1-2; 9 nucleotides match TRBD1. This CDR3 has 14 amino acids. Per germline, CDR1 SGHTA and CDR2 FQGNSA. V lost 5 bases and J lost 5; bases outside the gene matches: 6. CDR3 in amino acids: CASSPRDREYGYTF. The CDR3 bases are TGTGCCAGCAGCCCCCGGGACAGGGAGTATGGCTACACCTTC.

This clone has just a few counts. DNA of the CDR3: TGTGCCAGCAGGGGCGCTGGGGCCAACGTCCTGACTTTC. It specifies CASRGAGANVLTF. This chain connects TRBV28 to TRBJ2-6; no firm D call. This CDR3 is built from 13 residues. V was pared by 6 bases and J by 2 bases, with 5 bases between. From germline, CDR1 is MDHEN and CDR2 SYDVKM.

The rearrangement links TRBV2 to TRBJ2-3; 14 bases are shared with TRBD2. V lost 7 bases to trimming and J lost 4 bases; unmatched junction nucleotides: 1. The CDR3 has 14 residues. CDR1 is SNHLY, CDR2 FYNNEI, per germline. The CDR3 nucleotides are TGTGCCAGCATGACTAGCGGGGGGGCAGATACGCAGTATTTT. It yields the protein CASMTSGGADTQYF.

In its sample, this clone was seen a few times. The rearrangement uses TRBV5-1 and TRBJ2-2; D uncertain. The CDR3 is made up of 14 amino acids. V lost 4 bases, J lost 2 bases, and 9 bases lay in between. Germline CDR1 SGHRS, CDR2 YFSETQ. Here the CDR3 DNA reads TGCGCCAGCAGCCTACAGATTAACACCGGGGAGCTGTTTTTT. It is translated as CASSLQINTGELFF.

The chain uses TRBV5-1 and TRBJ2-7; TRBD1 is a possible D gene (5 bases). The germline V gene has CDR1 SGHRS and CDR2 YFSETQ. This CDR3 contains 17 residues. V was cut by 5 bases and J by 0 bases, with 21 bases left in between. Here the CDR3 DNA reads TGCGCCAGCAGACAAGGGGTCAGTTCCCCATCCTCCTACGAGCAGTACTTC. Protein product: CASRQGVSSPSSYEQYF. Combining the CDR3 with reference TRBV5-1 and TRBJ2-7 gives the whole variable domain KAGVTQTPRYLIKTRGQQVTLSCSPISGHRSVSWYQQTPGQGLQFLFEYFSETQRNKGNFPGRFSGRQFSNSRSEMNVSTLELGDSALYLCASRQGVSSPSSYEQYFGPGTRLTVT.

Here the CDR3 DNA reads TGTGCCAGCAGCTTAGGAGGGACAGGGCTCTACGAGCAGTACTTC. It encodes CASSLGGTGLYEQYF. The chain links TRBV13 to TRBJ2-7; 9 nucleotides align to TRBD1. This CDR3 region has 15 residues. The germline CDR1 and CDR2 sequences are PRHDT and FYEKMQ (reference sequence). The J segment lost 3 bases and the V segment lost 0 bases, leaving 3 bases of the junction unmatched.

This clone was counted only a few times. This chain links TRBV7-6 with TRBJ1-6; TRBD1 matches 8 bases. V lost 2 bases, J lost 8 bases, and 8 bases stayed unmatched. The CDR3 is 16 amino acids. Germline V gene data show CDR1 as SGHVS and CDR2 as FNYEAQ. Written as DNA, the CDR3 is TGTGCCAGCAGCTTACAGGGGGCTTTCGGCGATTCACCCCTCCACTTT. Its protein product is CASSLQGAFGDSPLHF.

The chain joins TRBV5-8 to TRBJ1-1; D is unclear. Between the trimmed V and J ends, which lost 2 bases and 0 bases, there was a span of 5 bases. The germline V gene encodes CDR1 SGHTS and CDR2 YDEGEE. The CDR3 loop spans 13 amino acids. The CDR3 DNA reads TGTGCCAGCAGCTTTACGGTGAACACTGAAGCTTTCTTT. Translated, it gives CASSFTVNTEAFF.

The chain is built from TRBV4-2 and TRBJ2-7; tentatively, D is TRBD2 (6 bases). Per the germline V gene, CDR1 is LGHNA and CDR2 is YNFKEQ. V was shortened by 3 bases and J by 2 bases, with 17 bases between the two germline ends. CDR3 length equals 16 residues. The CDR3 DNA is TGTGCCAGCAGCCAGGACTTGCGGGGCCGGGCCTACGAGCAGTACTTC. Translation: CASSQDLRGRAYEQYF.

This clone appeared a few times. The chain is built from TRBV18 and TRBJ2-5; 8 bases fit TRBD2. Per the germline V gene, CDR1 is KGHSH and CDR2 is LQKENI. CDR3 size: 16 residues. Trimming cost V 3 bases and J 5 bases; bases outside gene matches: 11. The chain's CDR3 is CASSPWRTSSMETQYF. DNA for the CDR3: TGTGCCAGCTCACCGTGGAGGACTAGCTCAATGGAGACCCAGTACTTC.

This clone appeared a few times. This rearrangement joins TRBV5-4 to TRBJ2-2; 8 bases fit TRBD1. With 2 bases clipped from V and 5 bases from J, the junction kept 5 bases outside the gene matches. Germline-derived CDR1 and CDR2 are SGHNT and YYREEE (reference sequence). CDR3 size: 15 residues. The CDR3 loop is CASSFGQGRTGELFF. CDR3 DNA: TGTGCCAGCAGCTTTGGACAGGGACGTACCGGGGAGCTGTTTTTT. The complete variable domain, with remaining parts taken from reference TRBV5-4 and TRBJ2-2, reads ETGVTQSPTHLIKTRGQQVTLRCSSQSGHNTVSWYQQALGQGPQFIFQYYREEENGRGNFPPRFSGLQFPNYSSELNVNALELDDSALYLCASSFGQGRTGELFFGEGSRLTVL.

The rearrangement uses TRBV7-8 and TRBJ1-5; D gene ambiguous. The germline CDR1 and CDR2 sequences are SGHVS and FQNEAQ. V lost 3 bases to trimming and J lost 1 base, with 10 bases between them. This CDR3 has 15 residues. The DNA of the CDR3 is TGTGCCAGCAGCTTTTCGGCGGTGAGCAATCAGCCCCAGCATTTT. Protein: CASSFSAVSNQPQHF.

The sample holds a few counts of this clone. One end of the junction does not line up with germline, which may come from a read error. The CDR3 reads CAISEPQGAYYGYTF. CDR3 coding DNA: TGTGCCATCAGTGAGCCTCAGGGGGCATACTATGGCTACACCTTC. V gene TRBV6-6 combines with J gene TRBJ1-2, with TRBD1 matching over 8 bases. The length of the CDR3 is 15 residues. Germline V gene data show CDR1 as MNHNY and CDR2 as SVGAGI (reference sequence).

This clone has a handful of counts. This chain connects TRBV5-1 to TRBJ2-6, with D perhaps matching TRBD2 (5 bases). Trimming stripped 1 base from V and 0 bases from J, with 8 bases between. Looked up from germline, CDR1 is SGHRS and CDR2 is YFSETQ. CDR3 length: 16 amino acids. The CDR3 reads CASSLSSGSGANVLTF. CDR3 sequence (DNA): TGCGCCAGCAGCTTGTCCAGCGGCTCTGGGGCCAACGTCCTGACTTTC.

This clone was picked up a small number of times. The chain carries TRBV19 and TRBJ2-3; no reliable D call. Germline CDR1 reads LNHDA; CDR2 reads SQIVND (reference sequence). V was cut by 6 bases and J by 4 bases, with 5 bases left in between. This CDR3 comprises 11 residues. The CDR3 here is CASRFADTQYF. Written as DNA, the CDR3 is TGTGCCAGTAGGTTCGCAGATACGCAGTATTTT.

The gene calls are TRBV10-3 and TRBJ2-5, with 14 bases identical to TRBD2. The CDR3 extends over 19 amino acids. V lost 0 bases and J lost 0; bases outside the gene matches: 6. Germline V gives CDR1 ENHRY, CDR2 SYGVKD. Written as DNA, the CDR3 is TGTGCCATCAGTGAGTCTGGACTAGCGGGGGGCGTGTACCAAGAGACCCAGTACTTC. The encoded protein is CAISESGLAGGVYQETQYF.

Written as DNA, the CDR3 is TGTGCCAGCCGGCGACTGACAGGGGATGGCTACACCTTC. This codes for CASRRLTGDGYTF. The chain joins TRBV27 to TRBJ1-2; 8 bases are shared with TRBD1. The V and J ends lost 8 bases and 6 bases, in that order; junction bases with no gene match: 8. CDR3 length equals 13 residues. CDR1 and CDR2 (germline): MNHEY, SMNVEV (reference sequence).

The chain couples TRBV7-9 to TRBJ2-5; D is uncertain. With 7 bases removed from V and 0 bases from J, the gap between germline ends came to 9 bases. The germline gives CDR1 SEHNR, CDR2 FQNEAQ (reference sequence). The CDR3 is 13 amino acids. CDR3 region: CASMIRYQETQYF. Written as DNA, the CDR3 is TGTGCCAGCATGATCCGGTACCAAGAGACCCAGTACTTC.

The rearrangement uses TRBV7-2 and TRBJ2-1, with D tentatively TRBD2 (5 bases). Germline V CDR1 and CDR2: SGHTA, FQGNSA. CDR3 length: 14 amino acids. Trimming stripped 3 bases from V and 7 bases from J, with 13 bases between. Here the CDR3 DNA reads TGTGCCAGCAGCTTGAACCACCCGGGGAATGAGCAGTTCTTC. Its protein product is CASSLNHPGNEQFF. Supplemented by reference TRBV7-2 and TRBJ2-1, the full variable domain reads GAGVSQSPSNKVTEKGKDVELRCDPISGHTALYWYRQSLGQGLEFLIYFQGNSAPDKSGLPSDRFSAERTGGSVSTLTIQRTQQEDSAVYLCASSLNHPGNEQFFGPGTRLTVL.

V is TRBV9 and J is TRBJ2-3, with 12 nucleotides matching TRBD2. The germline gives CDR1 SGDLS, CDR2 YYNGEE. CDR3 size: 16 residues. Trimming at V came to 4 bases and at J to 1 base, leaving 4 bases not matched to a gene. CDR3 sequence (DNA): TGTGCCAGCAGCATCCGGACTAGCGGGGGCACAGATACGCAGTATTTT. This sequence encodes CASSIRTSGGTDTQYF.

This clone was seen a handful of times. V is TRBV7-6 and J is TRBJ2-3; 12 positions match TRBD2. The V gene end was trimmed by 2 bases and the J gene end by 3 bases; junction bases not matched to a gene: 3. The length of the CDR3 is 16 residues. Germline V gene data show CDR1 as SGHVS and CDR2 as FNYEAQ. CDR3 sequence: CASSLLAGGPTDTQYF. The CDR3 DNA sequence: TGTGCCAGCAGCTTACTAGCGGGGGGGCCGACAGATACGCAGTATTTT.

This clone was seen more than once but under ten times. CDR3 DNA sequence: TGTGCCAGCAGGTCCGGGACTAGCGGGCCCCTTGGGGAGCAGTACTTC. This codes for CASRSGTSGPLGEQYF. The chain carries TRBV5-4 and TRBJ2-7; 12 nucleotides line up with TRBD2. V shed 5 bases, J shed 7 bases, and the junction held 13 bases outside the gene matches. The germline CDR1 and CDR2 sequences are SGHNT and YYREEE (reference sequence). This CDR3 is 16 amino acids long.